Listed here is a single TCR beta chain. The source of the sample is a study of blood T cell repertoires in COVID-19. Study-wide context: From the United States, Italy and Spain came samples of acute and convalescent COVID-19. Nucleic acid was either cDNA or gDNA, and it came from T cells, B-cell-depleted T cells, or PBMCs.

In the original analysis: Reference gene primer amplification yielded estimated nucleated cell counts. Sequencing was performed with immunoSEQ multiplex PCR; in TCRdb, only in-frame clones are kept and a portion is missing. For V, J and clone size, that table is used; D and trimming come from the DNA. The data contain about 50,000 clones, roughly 88% of them singletons. Germline values: CDR1 LGHDT, CDR2 YNNKEL (reference sequence). This CDR3 region has 16 residues. Germline trimming cut 4 bases from V and 2 bases from J; bases unmatched to any gene: 7. The J gene is TRBJ2-3, the V gene TRBV3-1 (or the pseudogene TRBV3-2); 9 positions agree with TRBD2. The sequence derives from a woman aged 55-70 years with acute or convalescent COVID-19. Specimen: peripheral blood. The chain's CDR3 is CASSRRLAALTDTQYF. DNA of the CDR3: TGTGCCAGCAGCCGTAGACTAGCGGCGCTCACAGATACGCAGTATTTT.